Each of the 14 T cell receptor beta chains below was sequenced from the same sample in a study of cytomegalovirus exposure and HLA in healthy donors. Researchers ran the PCR with 60 Vbeta and 13 Jbeta primers. Only in-frame clones appear in the TCRdb table, and some are missing; sequencing was by immunoSEQ multiplex PCR. The sample contains approximately 110,000 clones, approximately 78% of which appear only once. The sample taken for sequencing was PBMCs. The receptors were sampled from a woman between 40 and 55 years old in good health and CMV-seropositive.

The table lists this clone with a few counts. CDR3 DNA: TGTGCCAGTAGTATAGATCATTCGAGAAGCCAAGAGACCCAGTACTTC. This sequence encodes CASSIDHSRSQETQYF. The chain recombines TRBV19 with TRBJ2-5; D gene ambiguous. Germline CDR1 is LNHDA and CDR2 is SQIVND (reference sequence). V was pared by 0 bases and J by 1 base, with 12 bases between. The CDR3 has 16 residues.

This clone appeared a few times. This chain connects TRBV7-2 to TRBJ2-7; 9 bases agree with TRBD2. CDR1 is SGHTA and CDR2 is FQGNSA in the germline V gene. The ends lost 0 bases at V and 2 bases at J; junction bases unmatched: 5. The CDR3 has 16 residues. This chain's CDR3 is CASSLAGGGGAYEQYF. The CDR3, as DNA: TGTGCCAGCAGCTTAGCAGGCGGGGGGGGCGCCTACGAGCAGTACTTC. Based on the CDR3 plus reference TRBV7-2 and TRBJ2-7, the full variable domain is GAGVSQSPSNKVTEKGKDVELRCDPISGHTALYWYRQSLGQGLEFLIYFQGNSAPDKSGLPSDRFSAERTGGSVSTLTIQRTQQEDSAVYLCASSLAGGGGAYEQYFGPGTRLTVT.

The rearrangement joins TRBV29-1 to TRBJ1-1; 8 bases map to TRBD1. The CDR3 loop spans 15 amino acids. The germline CDR1 and CDR2 sequences are SQVTM and ANQGSEA. Unmatched junction bases numbered 17, after V lost 6 bases and J lost 8 bases. Here the CDR3 reads CSVGQGSVRITEAFF. In nucleotides, the CDR3 is TGCAGCGTAGGACAGGGATCGGTTAGAATTACAGAAGCTTTCTTT.

The chain joins TRBV2 to TRBJ2-1; TRBD2 matches at 7 bases. Germline trimming cut 6 bases from V and 9 bases from J; bases unmatched to any gene: 14. The length of the CDR3 is 15 residues. Germline V gene sequence: CDR1 SNHLY, CDR2 FYNNEI. The DNA of the CDR3 is TGTGCCAGCAGGGCTCTAGCGGCTGGGCTCGGTGAGCAGTTCTTC. It codes for CASRALAAGLGEQFF.

This clone turned up a few times. The chain is built from TRBV7-2 and TRBJ1-2; D remains unclear. V was pared by 1 base and J by 4 bases, with 7 bases between. This CDR3 comprises 13 residues. Germline V lookup: CDR1 SGHTA, CDR2 FQGNSA. DNA for the CDR3: TGTGCCAGCAGCTTAGGGCAATTCTATGGCTACACCTTC. Protein product: CASSLGQFYGYTF. The complete variable domain, with remaining parts taken from reference TRBV7-2 and TRBJ1-2, reads GAGVSQSPSNKVTEKGKDVELRCDPISGHTALYWYRQSLGQGLEFLIYFQGNSAPDKSGLPSDRFSAERTGGSVSTLTIQRTQQEDSAVYLCASSLGQFYGYTFGSGTRLTVV.

The V and J genes are TRBV2 and TRBJ1-3; tentative D call: TRBD1 (6 bases). V shed 6 bases and J shed 4 bases, with 13 bases lying between them. The germline V gene encodes CDR1 SNHLY and CDR2 FYNNEI. The CDR3 is 14 amino acids. The CDR3 spells CASSAETGGNTIYF. CDR3 coding DNA: TGTGCCAGCAGCGCCGAGACAGGAGGAAACACCATATATTTT.

This chain joins TRBV20-1 and TRBJ1-2, with D unresolved. The V end was cut by 5 bases, the J end by 12 bases, with 16 bases between. Germline CDR1 is DFQATT and CDR2 is SNEGSKA (reference sequence). There are 11 residues in the CDR3. The CDR3 sequence: CSALLRERNTF. The CDR3 DNA reads TGCAGTGCTCTCCTACGGGAGAGAAACACCTTC.

The chain recombines TRBV6-5 with TRBJ1-5; weak D call: TRBD1 (6 bases). The CDR3 consists of 14 residues. V was cut by 0 bases and J by 7 bases, with 10 bases left in between. Germline V lookup: CDR1 MNHEY, CDR2 SVGAGI. CDR3 region: CASSYSFQGQPQHF. Here the CDR3 DNA reads TGTGCCAGCAGTTACTCGTTCCAGGGGCAGCCCCAGCATTTT.

In DNA form, the CDR3 reads TGTGCCAGCAGCCTCGGGGGGCCCTCCTACGAGCAGTACTTC. This encodes CASSLGGPSYEQYF. The chain combines TRBV12-1 with TRBJ2-7; TRBD2 reflects the table's D call only, with no check against the DNA. TRBV12-1 is termed a pseudogene. The CDR3 length is 14 residues.

This rearrangement joins TRBV2 to TRBJ1-5, with D perhaps TRBD1 (6 bases). Trimming removed 8 bases at V and 0 bases at J, with 14 bases between. CDR1 is SNHLY and CDR2 is FYNNEI in the germline V gene. CDR3 size: 15 residues. The DNA for the CDR3 is TGTGCCAGCGGGGGGGGCCCCTATAGCAATCAGCCCCAGCATTTT. It translates to CASGGGPYSNQPQHF.

J is TRBJ1-3 and V is TRBV9; D possibly corresponds to TRBD1 (5 bases). Per the germline V gene, CDR1 is SGDLS and CDR2 is YYNGEE. Trimming cost V 2 bases and J 2 bases, with 8 bases left between them. CDR3 size: 14 residues. The CDR3 region is CASSVQGPGNTIYF. For the CDR3, the DNA is TGTGCCAGCAGCGTCCAGGGTCCTGGAAACACCATATATTTT. The entire variable domain, with the rest obtained from reference TRBV9 and TRBJ1-3, is as follows: DSGVTQTPKHLITATGQRVTLRCSPRSGDLSVYWYQQSLDQGLQFLIQYYNGEERAKGNILERFSAQQFPDLHSELNLSSLELGDSALYFCASSVQGPGNTIYFGEGSWLTVV.

This sequence joins TRBV13 and TRBJ1-1; 9 nucleotides agree with TRBD1. The CDR3 runs to 16 residues. Germline CDR1 PRHDT, CDR2 FYEKMQ (reference sequence). After removal of 7 bases from V and 1 base from J, the junction contained 10 bases not matched to a gene. The CDR3 bases are TGTGCCAGCATCTTTACAGGGGGCGGGGGGAACACTGAAGCTTTCTTT. Translation: CASIFTGGGGNTEAFF.

The V gene is TRBV5-1, the J gene TRBJ1-1; 8 nucleotides line up with TRBD1. Germline CDR1 reads SGHRS; CDR2 reads YFSETQ. CDR3 size: 13 residues. V shed 4 bases, J shed 10 bases, and the junction held 9 bases outside the gene matches. CDR3 loop: CASSREDRAGAFF. The CDR3 DNA is TGCGCCAGCAGCCGAGAGGACAGGGCGGGAGCTTTCTTT.

The chain employs TRBV5-1 and TRBJ2-7; TRBD2 might be the D (5 bases). CDR1 and CDR2 from the germline V gene are SGHRS and YFSETQ. This CDR3 is built from 16 residues. Trimming pared 4 bases from V and 7 bases from J, leaving 24 bases between. CDR3 sequence (DNA): TGCGCCAGCAGCCCCCTTCTGGACGGTGGGAGAGGGGAGCAGTACTTC. This encodes CASSPLLDGGRGEQYF. The variable domain in full, completed from reference TRBV5-1 and TRBJ2-7, reads KAGVTQTPRYLIKTRGQQVTLSCSPISGHRSVSWYQQTPGQGLQFLFEYFSETQRNKGNFPGRFSGRQFSNSRSEMNVSTLELGDSALYLCASSPLLDGGRGEQYFGPGTRLTVT.